The 11 T cell receptor beta chains given below trace back to one sample, sequenced in a study of radiation and T cells in renal cell carcinoma. Measured with immunoSEQ multiplex PCR; TCRdb has only the in-frame clones, and not every one. This table has about 150,000 clones, 70% to 90% appearing once. As to time point: blood 4 weeks post-SBRT, at nephrectomy. The treatment denotes: 15 Gy SBRT to primary tumor, nephrectomy 4 weeks later. This specimen was blood, taken from a patient whose treatment included radiotherapy and nephrectomy. The receptors were gathered from a woman aged 50 to 60 with renal cell carcinoma.

The chain carries TRBV19 and TRBJ1-1; 7 bases are a match to TRBD1. Trimming took 3 bases from V and 4 from J; bases not matched to a gene: 5. Germline V gene lookup returns CDR1 LNHDA and CDR2 SQIVND (reference sequence). The CDR3 is made up of 14 amino acids. This chain's CDR3 is CASSMRDSPTEAFF. CDR3 sequence (DNA): TGTGCCAGTAGTATGAGGGACAGTCCCACTGAAGCTTTCTTT.

This chain connects TRBV5-4 to TRBJ2-7; either TRBD1 or TRBD2 may fit D (5 bases each). This CDR3 is 15 amino acids long. V gave up 4 bases and J gave up 7 bases, with 21 bases separating them. Germline CDR1 SGHNT, CDR2 YYREEE (reference sequence). The CDR3 coding sequence is TGTGCCAGCAGCCCACTAAGGGACGGGGTCGGGGAGCAGTACTTC. As protein: CASSPLRDGVGEQYF.

The rearrangement joins TRBV10-1 to TRBJ2-3; D assignment may be TRBD1 or TRBD2 (5 bases each). Per the germline V gene, CDR1 is WNHNN and CDR2 is SYGVQD (reference sequence). The V gene lost 6 bases and the J gene lost 1 base, with 11 bases spanning the gap. CDR3 size: 14 residues. The CDR3: CASSPGGRTDTQYF. The CDR3, as DNA: TGCGCCAGCAGCCCTGGGGGACGCACAGATACGCAGTATTTT.

This sequence joins TRBV27 and TRBJ1-2; D perhaps matches TRBD1 (5 bases). Trimming took off 7 bases at V and 3 bases at J, with 15 bases between the two ends. The CDR3 is made up of 14 amino acids. Germline CDR1 reads MNHEY; CDR2 reads SMNVEV (reference sequence). Here the CDR3 reads CASTTSQGHYGYTF. The CDR3 coding sequence is TGTGCCAGCACCACGTCCCAGGGTCACTATGGCTACACCTTC.

The chain couples TRBV19 to TRBJ1-5, with D tentatively TRBD1 (5 bases). Germline values: CDR1 LNHDA, CDR2 SQIVND (reference sequence). The CDR3 length is 15 residues. Trimming removed 4 bases at V and 8 bases at J, with 18 bases between. CDR3 coding DNA: TGTGCCAGTAGTAAGTCCCGGGACGTGGATGAGCCCCAGCATTTT. Translation: CASSKSRDVDEPQHF.

The rearrangement links TRBV28 to TRBJ1-5, with D perhaps matching TRBD1 (6 bases). Germline V gene lookup returns CDR1 MDHEN and CDR2 SYDVKM. The CDR3 totals 17 residues. V was cut by 6 bases and J by 2 bases, with 20 bases left in between. The CDR3 DNA sequence: TGTGCCAGCAGCCGGACGACAGGAAGGGTGGGCAATCAGCCCCAGCATTTT. Its translation: CASSRTTGRVGNQPQHF.

The chain employs TRBV11-2 and TRBJ2-7, with 13 bases fitting TRBD2. J was trimmed by 11 bases and V by 5 bases; bases with no gene match: 12. CDR3 length: 15 amino acids. Per the germline V gene, CDR1 is SGHAT and CDR2 is FQNNGV. The CDR3: CASSAGTSGDVPEYF. Written as DNA, the CDR3 is TGTGCCAGCAGCGCAGGGACTAGCGGGGATGTACCGGAGTACTTC.

The rearrangement joins TRBV30 to TRBJ1-2; D might be TRBD1 (5 bases). CDR3 length equals 15 residues. The germline V gene encodes CDR1 GTSNPN and CDR2 SVGIG (reference sequence). Trimming cost V 1 base and J 4 bases, with 16 bases left between them. CDR3 bases: TGTGCCTGGAGTGAAGGGACTGCCGCTCGCTATGGCTACACCTTC. This codes for CAWSEGTAARYGYTF.

The chain joins TRBV28 to TRBJ1-1; no clear D gene. This CDR3 is 14 amino acids long. CDR1 MDHEN and CDR2 SYDVKM come from the germline V gene. The V gene lost 4 bases and the J gene lost 1 base, with 10 bases spanning the gap. DNA of the CDR3: TGTGCCAGCAGTTATCCGACCGCGAACACTGAAGCTTTCTTT. It specifies CASSYPTANTEAFF.

This clone came up once. The V gene is TRBV7-6, the J gene TRBJ2-7; D is perhaps TRBD1 or TRBD2 (6 bases each). Germline loops: CDR1 SGHVS, CDR2 FNYEAQ. Trimming pared 5 bases from V and 6 bases from J, leaving 23 bases between. The CDR3 is 16 residues long. This chain's CDR3 is CASSPGGGSRTGEQYF. As DNA, the CDR3 is TGTGCCAGCAGCCCCGGAGGGGGGTCAAGGACTGGCGAGCAGTACTTC. The variable domain in full, completed from reference TRBV7-6 and TRBJ2-7, reads GAGVSQSPRYKVTKRGQDVALRCDPISGHVSLYWYRQALGQGPEFLTYFNYEAQQDKSGLPNDRFSAERPEGSISTLTIQRTEQRDSAMYRCASSPGGGSRTGEQYFGPGTRLTVT.

This chain uses TRBV19 with TRBJ1-3; D ambiguous. V lost 7 bases to trimming and J lost 2 bases, with 9 bases between them. This CDR3 spans 13 amino acids. Germline assignment: CDR1 LNHDA and CDR2 SQIVND (reference sequence). CDR3 loop: CASTTITGNTIYF. CDR3 bases: TGTGCCAGTACCACAATAACTGGAAACACCATATATTTT.